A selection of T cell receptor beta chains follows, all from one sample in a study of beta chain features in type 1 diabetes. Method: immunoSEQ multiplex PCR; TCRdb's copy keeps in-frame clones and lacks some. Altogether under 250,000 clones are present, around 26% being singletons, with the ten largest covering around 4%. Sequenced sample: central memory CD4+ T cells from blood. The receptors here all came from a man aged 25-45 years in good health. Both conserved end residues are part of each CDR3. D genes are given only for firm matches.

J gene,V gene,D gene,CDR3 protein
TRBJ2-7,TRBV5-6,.,CASSSTFTGLTYEQYF
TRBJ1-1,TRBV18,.,CASSLQVNTEAFF
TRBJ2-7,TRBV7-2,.,CASSLMTSSYEQYF
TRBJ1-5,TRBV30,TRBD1,CAWSNGQGGQPQHF
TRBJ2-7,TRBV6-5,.,CASSYPPAYEQYF
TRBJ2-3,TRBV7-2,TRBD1,CASSKGHTGVADTQYF
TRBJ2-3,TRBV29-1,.,CSPTKGTRQYF
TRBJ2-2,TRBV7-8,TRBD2,CASSSQRELFF
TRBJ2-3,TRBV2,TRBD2,CASSVLREADTQYF
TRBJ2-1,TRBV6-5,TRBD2,CASSYDSGRGYNEQFF
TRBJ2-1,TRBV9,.,CASSFRDNTLNEQFF
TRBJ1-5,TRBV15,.,CATSRDAVSNQPQHF
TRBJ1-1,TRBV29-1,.,CSVAGGLSEAFF
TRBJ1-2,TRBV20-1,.,CSAGVDGYTF
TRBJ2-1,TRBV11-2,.,CASSLQQLGEQFF
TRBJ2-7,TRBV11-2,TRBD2,CASRTSGGYEQYF
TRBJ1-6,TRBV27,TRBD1,CASRDRINSPLHF
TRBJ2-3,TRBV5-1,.,CASSAQGFGTDTQYF
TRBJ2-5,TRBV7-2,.,CASSLAKTQYF
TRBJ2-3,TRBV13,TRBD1,CASSPRQGGTDTQYF
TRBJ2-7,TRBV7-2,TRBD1,CASSLASLGQGHFYEQYF
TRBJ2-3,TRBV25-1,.,CASSENPTPDTQYF
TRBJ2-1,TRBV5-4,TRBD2,CASSLKILAGNNEQFF
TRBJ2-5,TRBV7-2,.,CASSSAGIQETQYF
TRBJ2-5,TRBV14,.,CASSHYGGPETQYF
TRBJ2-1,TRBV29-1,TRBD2,CSVESRAGGPSEQFF
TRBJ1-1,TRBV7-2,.,CASSSTGTEAFF
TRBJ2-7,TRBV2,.,CASSAQNRDTQTQYF
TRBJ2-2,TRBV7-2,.,CASSLVSTNTGELFF
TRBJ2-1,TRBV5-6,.,CASSRGTDSYNEQFF
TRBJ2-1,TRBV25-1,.,CASSEGLLNNEQFF
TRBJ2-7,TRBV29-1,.,CSVDGTAYEQYF
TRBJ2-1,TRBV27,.,CASMDRPDEQFF
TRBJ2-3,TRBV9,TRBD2,CASSEGTSGGTSTDTQYF
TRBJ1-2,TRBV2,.,CASLREDTYGYTF
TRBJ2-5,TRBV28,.,CASGTFQETQYF
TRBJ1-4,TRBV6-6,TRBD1,CASSWDRLNEKLFF
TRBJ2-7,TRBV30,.,CAWSVRDTYEQYF
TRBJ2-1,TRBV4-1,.,CASSPGTPTYNEQFF
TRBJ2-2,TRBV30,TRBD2,CAWSPPGLAGGLNTGELFF
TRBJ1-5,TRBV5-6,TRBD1,CASSSSAGTVGSQPQHF
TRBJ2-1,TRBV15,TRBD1,CATSRLKTTGVNEQFF
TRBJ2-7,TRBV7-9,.,CASSPPVGEQYF
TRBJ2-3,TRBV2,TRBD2,CASRLAGANTDTQYF
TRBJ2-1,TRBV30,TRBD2,CAWTSGGYNEQFF
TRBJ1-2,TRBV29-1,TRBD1,CSGRSGTAVEF
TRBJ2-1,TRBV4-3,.,CASSQEPTINYNEQFF
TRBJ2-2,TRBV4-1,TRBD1,CASSLIRQGFGELFF
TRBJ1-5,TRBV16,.,CASSQSNAVSQPQHF
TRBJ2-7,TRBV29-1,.,CSERDGRSYEQYF
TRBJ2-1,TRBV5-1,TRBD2,CASSFSGDYYNEQFF
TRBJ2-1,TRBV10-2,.,CASLRVNEQFF
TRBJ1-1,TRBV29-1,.,CSARDRVNTEAFF
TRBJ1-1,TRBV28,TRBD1,CASSSTGGMNTEAFF
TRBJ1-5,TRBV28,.,CASSFGSQPQHF